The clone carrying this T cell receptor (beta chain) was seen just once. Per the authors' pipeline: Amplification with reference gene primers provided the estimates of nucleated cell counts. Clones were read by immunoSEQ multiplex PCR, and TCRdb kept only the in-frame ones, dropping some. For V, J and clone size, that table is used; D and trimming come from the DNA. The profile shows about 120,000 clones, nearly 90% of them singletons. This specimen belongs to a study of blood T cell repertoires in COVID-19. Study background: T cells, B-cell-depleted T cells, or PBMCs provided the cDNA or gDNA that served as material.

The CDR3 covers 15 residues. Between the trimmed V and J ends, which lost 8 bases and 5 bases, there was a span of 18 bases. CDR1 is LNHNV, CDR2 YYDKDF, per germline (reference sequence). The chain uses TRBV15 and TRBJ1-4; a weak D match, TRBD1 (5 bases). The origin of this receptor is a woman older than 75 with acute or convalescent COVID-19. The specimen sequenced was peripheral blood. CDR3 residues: CATPVREDYNEKLFF. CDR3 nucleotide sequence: TGTGCCACCCCCGTCAGGGAAGATTACAATGAAAAACTGTTTTTT.